The 31 T cell receptor beta chains below were found in one sample sequenced in a study of T cell responses to AZD1222 COVID-19 vaccine. Sequencing was performed with immunoSEQ multiplex PCR; in TCRdb, only in-frame clones are kept and a portion is missing. The profile shows about 130,000 clones, around 94% of them singletons. The input for sequencing was peripheral blood, taken on day 0 of AZD1222 vaccination. All receptors come from an adult in good health.

This clone was detected a few times. V is TRBV20-1 and J is TRBJ2-2, with a weak D call TRBD1 (5 bases). Trimming removed 3 bases at V and 3 bases at J, with 14 bases between. The CDR3 is made up of 15 amino acids. Germline V gene lookup returns CDR1 DFQATT and CDR2 SNEGSKA (reference sequence). The CDR3 nucleotides are TGCAGTGCTAGTGAAGGGGCGCAGGACACCGGGGAGCTGTTTTTT. This codes for CSASEGAQDTGELFF.

This clone was seen just once. This rearrangement joins TRBV24-1 to TRBJ2-1; TRBD1 matches at 10 bases. In germline, CDR1 is KGHDR, CDR2 SFDVKD. The CDR3 sequence is 15 residues long. The ends lost 6 bases at V and 8 bases at J; junction bases unmatched: 9. The DNA of the CDR3 is TGTGCCACCAGTAGGGGGGGGACAGGGGACCATGAGCAGTTCTTC. The encoded protein is CATSRGGTGDHEQFF.

The chain uses TRBV28 and TRBJ1-2; no reliable D call. The germline V and J ends were trimmed by 6 bases and 3 bases, with 17 bases remaining between them. The CDR3 spans 15 residues. The V gene's germline CDR1 is MDHEN and CDR2 SYDVKM. The CDR3, as DNA: TGTGCCAGCAGCACCCCCGGGGAGAGCTACTATGGCTACACCTTC. Translating gives CASSTPGESYYGYTF.

The chain recombines TRBV20-1 with TRBJ1-5; D uncertain. There are 11 residues in the CDR3. Trimming removed 1 base from V and 4 bases from J, with 2 bases in between. Germline-derived CDR1 and CDR2 are DFQATT and SNEGSKA (reference sequence). The CDR3 spells CSARGNQPQHF. For the CDR3, the DNA is TGCAGTGCTAGAGGGAATCAGCCCCAGCATTTT.

This rearrangement joins TRBV4-1 to TRBJ2-3, with unresolved D. This CDR3 comprises 14 residues. The germline gives CDR1 MGHRA, CDR2 YSYEKL. V was trimmed by 5 bases and J by 8 bases, leaving 17 bases between them. The CDR3 DNA reads as TGCGCCAGCAGCAACCCCGCGGCGCGCGGTACGCAGTATTTT. It yields the protein CASSNPAARGTQYF.

The chain recombines TRBV7-2 with TRBJ2-2; 8 nucleotides align to TRBD2. The length of the CDR3 is 14 residues. Germline assignment: CDR1 SGHTA and CDR2 FQGNSA. Trimming removed 6 bases from V and 4 bases from J; junction bases left unmatched: 4. This CDR3 reads CASRPGTSTGELFF. CDR3 DNA: TGTGCCAGCAGACCCGGGACTAGCACCGGGGAGCTGTTTTTT.

This chain joins TRBV15 and TRBJ1-5; D unresolved. From germline, CDR1 is LNHNV and CDR2 YYDKDF (reference sequence). V was cut by 1 base and J by 2 bases, with 12 bases left in between. The CDR3 runs to 16 residues. The CDR3 sequence: CATSRGLGYGNQPQHF. The CDR3 region has the DNA TGTGCCACCAGCAGAGGGTTGGGATACGGCAATCAGCCCCAGCATTTT.

The chain employs TRBV30 and TRBJ1-2; D is ambiguous. Looked up from germline, CDR1 is GTSNPN and CDR2 is SVGIG (reference sequence). The CDR3 extends over 14 amino acids. Trimming pared 1 base from V and 7 bases from J, leaving 16 bases between. CDR3 protein: CAWSAQGGWSGYTF. DNA for the CDR3: TGTGCCTGGAGTGCCCAAGGAGGGTGGAGTGGCTACACCTTC.

The gene calls are TRBV30 and TRBJ2-1; TRBD2 matches at 7 bases. The CDR3 spans 15 residues. CDR1 and CDR2 (germline): GTSNPN, SVGIG (reference sequence). J lost 4 bases, V lost 0 bases, and 6 bases had no gene match. The CDR3 reads CAWSVSGVGYNEQFF. The CDR3 DNA is TGTGCCTGGAGTGTAAGCGGGGTAGGGTACAATGAGCAGTTCTTC. Full variable domain (outside the CDR3, taken from reference TRBV30 and TRBJ2-1): SQTIHQWPATLVQPVGSPLSLECTVEGTSNPNLYWYRQAAGRGLQLLFYSVGIGQISSEVPQNLSASRPQDRQFILSSKKLLLSDSGFYLCAWSVSGVGYNEQFFGPGTRLTVL.

This clone was picked up a small number of times. This rearrangement joins TRBV9 to TRBJ2-2; D not certain. There are 16 residues in the CDR3. Trimming took 3 bases from V and 2 from J, leaving 14 bases between them. Germline loops: CDR1 SGDLS, CDR2 YYNGEE. The CDR3 region has the DNA TGTGCCAGCAGCGCCCCTCCCGAAACTAACACCGGGGAGCTGTTTTTT. It specifies CASSAPPETNTGELFF.

The chain links TRBV12-3 or TRBV12-4 to TRBJ2-7; D tentatively reads TRBD1 or TRBD2 (5 bases each). V lost 3 bases and J lost 9, with 9 bases in between. The CDR3 loop spans 11 amino acids. DNA of the CDR3: TGTGCCAGCAGTTTGGACGGGGCGCAGTACTTC. Protein: CASSLDGAQYF.

V and J are TRBV6-2 or TRBV6-3 and TRBJ1-5; D unresolved. V lost 2 bases, J lost 8 bases, and 13 bases lay in between. The germline V gene encodes CDR1 MNHEY and CDR2 SVGEGT. This CDR3 has 14 residues. CDR3 region: CASSYGEGTEPQHF. As DNA, the CDR3 is TGTGCCAGCAGTTACGGGGAGGGCACGGAGCCCCAGCATTTT.

The chain has TRBV27 and TRBJ1-4, with D unresolved. Trimming stripped 7 bases from V and 6 bases from J, with 15 bases between. CDR3 length: 14 amino acids. Germline-derived CDR1 and CDR2 are MNHEY and SMNVEV (reference sequence). The CDR3 sequence is CASKLSRLDEKLFF. CDR3 DNA: TGTGCCAGCAAACTATCGAGGCTGGATGAAAAACTGTTTTTT.

A single count supports this clone. The rearrangement joins TRBV2 to TRBJ1-6; 8 bases are shared with TRBD1. This CDR3 has 14 residues. Trimming cost V 5 bases and J 8 bases; bases outside gene matches: 5. The germline CDR1 and CDR2 sequences are SNHLY and FYNNEI. CDR3 protein: CASSNGQGDSPLHF. The CDR3 DNA is TGTGCCAGCAGTAACGGACAGGGCGATTCACCCCTCCACTTT.

This chain uses TRBV18 with TRBJ1-3; D is uncertain. This CDR3 spans 14 amino acids. Germline V CDR1 and CDR2: KGHSH, LQKENI. V dropped 5 bases and J dropped 4 bases, with 12 bases sitting between them. CDR3 in amino acids: CASSTGRLGNTIYF. CDR3 coding DNA: TGTGCCAGCTCAACTGGGAGGCTAGGAAACACCATATATTTT.

The chain has TRBV7-2 and TRBJ2-1, with 7 nucleotides matching TRBD2. V dropped 5 bases and J dropped 7; count of bases not matched to a gene: 11. The CDR3 extends over 15 amino acids. From germline, CDR1 is SGHTA and CDR2 FQGNSA. CDR3 sequence: CASSTSGARGNEQFF. The CDR3 nucleotides read TGTGCCAGCAGCACCAGCGGGGCGAGGGGAAATGAGCAGTTCTTC.

The chain recombines TRBV19 with TRBJ1-5, with 7 bases lining up with TRBD1. Trimming removed 10 bases from V and 0 bases from J; junction bases left unmatched: 3. Germline V CDR1 and CDR2: LNHDA, SQIVND (reference sequence). CDR3 length equals 13 residues. The CDR3 DNA follows: TGTGCCACAGGGGGTTATAGCAATCAGCCCCAGCATTTT. Protein sequence: CATGGYSNQPQHF.

The V call is TRBV11-2, the J call TRBJ2-7; TRBD1 matches 7 bases. Germline V lookup: CDR1 SGHAT, CDR2 FQNNGV. The CDR3 sequence is 12 residues long. V lost 11 bases to trimming and J lost 5 bases; unmatched junction nucleotides: 9. The CDR3 region is CASRTGPHEQYF. Written as DNA, the CDR3 is TGTGCCTCCCGGACAGGTCCCCACGAGCAGTACTTC.

J is TRBJ2-7 and V is TRBV7-9, with D unclear. CDR1 and CDR2 (germline): SEHNR, FQNEAQ (reference sequence). Deletions cut 5 bases from V and 0 bases from J, with 14 bases between. CDR3 length equals 15 residues. CDR3 coding DNA: TGTGCCAGCAGCCGGTCCGCCGGCGCCTCCTACGAGCAGTACTTC. It yields the protein CASSRSAGASYEQYF.

J is TRBJ2-7 and V is TRBV18, with D possibly being TRBD2 (6 bases). The V end was cut by 3 bases, the J end by 0 bases, with 12 bases between. The CDR3 sequence is 15 residues long. Germline V gene lookup returns CDR1 KGHSH and CDR2 LQKENI. CDR3 sequence: CASSPSGLSSYEQYF. The DNA for the CDR3 is TGTGCCAGCTCACCTAGCGGATTGAGCTCCTACGAGCAGTACTTC.

This chain connects TRBV5-8 to TRBJ1-1, with D possibly being TRBD1 (6 bases). This CDR3 is built from 15 residues. The germline CDR1 and CDR2 sequences are SGHTS and YDEGEE. Between the trimmed V and J ends, which lost 5 bases and 5 bases, there was a span of 19 bases. The DNA for the CDR3 is TGTGCCAGCAGTTTTTACGACAGGTTAAGGACTGAAGCTTTCTTT. The encoded protein is CASSFYDRLRTEAFF. Full variable domain (rest looked up from reference TRBV5-8 and TRBJ1-1): EAGVTQSPTHLIKTRGQQATLRCSPISGHTSVYWYQQALGLGLQFLLWYDEGEERNRGNFPPRFSGRQFPNYSSELNVNALELEDSALYLCASSFYDRLRTEAFFGQGTRLTVV.

The count of this clone is one. The chain couples TRBV27 to TRBJ2-3; D assignment may be TRBD1 or TRBD2 (6 bases each). Trimming took 3 bases from V and 3 from J, leaving 10 bases between them. The CDR3 totals 14 residues. Germline V gene lookup returns CDR1 MNHEY and CDR2 SMNVEV (reference sequence). The CDR3 loop is CASSLWGATDTQYF. The CDR3 DNA sequence: TGTGCCAGCAGTTTGTGGGGGGCGACAGATACGCAGTATTTT.

As concerns this clone: One end of the junction fails to match germline, which may point to a read error. The chain links TRBV20-1 to TRBJ2-3, with TRBD2 matching over 11 bases. This CDR3 has 11 amino acids. Germline CDR1 reads DFQATT; CDR2 reads SNEGSKA (reference sequence). For the CDR3, the DNA is TGCAGTGCCGAGGGCACTAGCGGGAGTGATTTT. Translating gives CSAEGTSGSDF.

The J gene is TRBJ2-5, the V gene TRBV11-2; 7 bases are a match to TRBD1. CDR1 and CDR2 (germline): SGHAT, FQNNGV. The CDR3 runs to 14 residues. V was clipped by 3 bases and J by 3 bases; unmatched bases: 4. CDR3 sequence reads: CASSFTGVEETQYF. The CDR3 DNA is TGTGCCAGCAGCTTCACAGGGGTTGAAGAGACCCAGTACTTC.

The chain carries TRBV4-1 and TRBJ2-5, with D possibly TRBD2 on 6 matching bases. This CDR3 comprises 15 residues. Trimming took off 1 base at V and 5 bases at J, with 14 bases between the two ends. Germline loops: CDR1 MGHRA, CDR2 YSYEKL. The CDR3 sequence is CASSQARARGETQYF. The CDR3 DNA sequence: TGCGCCAGCAGCCAAGCACGGGCTCGGGGGGAGACCCAGTACTTC.

The chain links TRBV15 to TRBJ2-7, with TRBD2 matching over 7 bases. Germline lookup yields CDR1 LNHNV and CDR2 YYDKDF (reference sequence). J was trimmed by 5 bases and V by 0 bases; bases with no gene match: 7. The CDR3 length is 15 residues. In DNA, the CDR3 is TGTGCCACCAGCAGAGATCGGGCGGGAGTCGACGAGCAGTACTTC. This gives the protein CATSRDRAGVDEQYF.

This clone has a single count. The rearrangement joins TRBV7-8 to TRBJ2-3, with a weak D call TRBD2 (7 bases). CDR1 is SGHVS, CDR2 FQNEAQ, per germline. The V gene lost 6 bases and the J gene lost 2 bases, with 18 bases spanning the gap. The CDR3 sequence is 16 residues long. As DNA, the CDR3 is TGTGCCAGCAGAGGGGGGGGAGGGAAAGACACAGATACGCAGTATTTT. Residues: CASRGGGGKDTDTQYF.

J is TRBJ2-6 and V is TRBV27, with 7 positions matching TRBD1. V trimming: 6 bases; J trimming: 2 bases; junction bases outside the gene matches: 7. CDR1 and CDR2 from the germline V gene are MNHEY and SMNVEV (reference sequence). The CDR3 has 16 amino acids. CDR3 sequence (DNA): TGTGCCAGCAGCTTACGCACAGGGGCTGGGGCCAACGTCCTGACTTTC. As protein: CASSLRTGAGANVLTF.

This sequence joins TRBV27 and TRBJ1-2, with D possibly matching TRBD1 (6 bases). The V gene lost 0 bases and the J gene lost 1 base, with 6 bases spanning the gap. There are 14 residues in the CDR3. Per the germline V gene, CDR1 is MNHEY and CDR2 is SMNVEV (reference sequence). The CDR3 sequence is CASSLSGGNYGYTF. The CDR3 DNA follows: TGTGCCAGCAGTTTATCAGGGGGTAACTATGGCTACACCTTC.

This clone was seen just once. Its ends do not fully match the called genes, so a read error is possible. The chain recombines TRBV7-9 with TRBJ2-1; unclear D gene. The CDR3 sequence is 12 residues long. CDR1 and CDR2 (germline): SEHNR, FQNEAQ (reference sequence). Written as DNA, the CDR3 is TGTGCCAGCAGCTTAGTCCCTTATGAGAAGTTCTTC. It specifies CASSLVPYEKFF.

The chain couples TRBV14 to TRBJ1-1, with 7 bases aligning to TRBD1. Germline V lookup: CDR1 SGHDN, CDR2 FVKESK. V was pared by 2 bases and J by 1 base, with 1 base of the junction left unmatched. CDR3 length: 14 amino acids. CDR3 protein: CASSQRTGNTEAFF. In nucleotides, the CDR3 is TGTGCCAGCAGCCAACGGACAGGGAACACTGAAGCTTTCTTT. The variable domain in full, completed from reference TRBV14 and TRBJ1-1, reads EAGVTQFPSHSVIEKGQTVTLRCDPISGHDNLYWYRRVMGKEIKFLLHFVKESKQDESGMPNNRFLAERTGGTYSTLKVQPAELEDSGVYFCASSQRTGNTEAFFGQGTRLTVV.